This TCR beta chain is drawn from a study of post-analysis software for immune sequencing data. Findings of the study overall: Strong co-clustering by F measure was seen for same-batch samples. Patients had higher frequencies than controls of five TRBV segments, including TRBV5-6, TRBV5-1 and TRBV20-1. Compared with controls, patients showed significantly lower normalized Chao1 diversity.

This clonotype was picked up a small number of times. As yet, its antigen is unknown. Prepared libraries of TCR beta cDNA carried unique molecular identifiers. TCRdb fed the PCR reads into MiXCR, producing one record per CDR3 protein. The sample records about 570,000 distinct CDR3 sequences, around 34% being singletons. CDR1 is DFQATT and CDR2 is SNEGSKA in the germline V gene (reference sequence). The CDR3 length is 12 residues. V lost 3 bases and J 6 bases, leaving 11 bases between the germline ends. The receptor was isolated from a girl aged 2 to 17 with multiple sclerosis. The sample was blood. The chain joins TRBV20-1 to TRBJ2-5; D gene uncertain. CDR3 amino acids: CSASLERKTQYF. Written as DNA, the CDR3 is TGCAGTGCTAGTCTAGAGAGGAAGACCCAGTACTTC.